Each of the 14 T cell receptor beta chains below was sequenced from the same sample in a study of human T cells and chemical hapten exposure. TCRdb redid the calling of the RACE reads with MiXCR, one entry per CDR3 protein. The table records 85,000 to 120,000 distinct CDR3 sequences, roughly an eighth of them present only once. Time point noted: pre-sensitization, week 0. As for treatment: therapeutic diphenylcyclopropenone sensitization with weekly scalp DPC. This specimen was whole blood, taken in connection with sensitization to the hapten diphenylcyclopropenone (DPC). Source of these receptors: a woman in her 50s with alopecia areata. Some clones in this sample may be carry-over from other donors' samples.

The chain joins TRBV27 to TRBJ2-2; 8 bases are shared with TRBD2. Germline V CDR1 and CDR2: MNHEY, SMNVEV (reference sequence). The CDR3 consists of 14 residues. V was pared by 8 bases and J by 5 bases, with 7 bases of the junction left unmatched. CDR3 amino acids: CASSGTRKTGELFF. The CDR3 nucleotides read TGTGCCAGCTCCGGGACTAGAAAGACCGGGGAGCTGTTTTTT.

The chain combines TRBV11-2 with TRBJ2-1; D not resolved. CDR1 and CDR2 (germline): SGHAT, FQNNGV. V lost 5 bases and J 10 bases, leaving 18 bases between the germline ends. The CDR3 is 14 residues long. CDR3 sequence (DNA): TGTGCCAGCAGCCGGAACACGGACGCTGGAGAGCAGTTCTTC. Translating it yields CASSRNTDAGEQFF. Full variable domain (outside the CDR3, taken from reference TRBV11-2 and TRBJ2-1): EAGVAQSPRYKIIEKRQSVAFWCNPISGHATLYWYQQILGQGPKLLIQFQNNGVVDDSQLPKDRFSAERLKGVDSTLKIQPAKLEDSAVYLCASSRNTDAGEQFFGPGTRLTVL.

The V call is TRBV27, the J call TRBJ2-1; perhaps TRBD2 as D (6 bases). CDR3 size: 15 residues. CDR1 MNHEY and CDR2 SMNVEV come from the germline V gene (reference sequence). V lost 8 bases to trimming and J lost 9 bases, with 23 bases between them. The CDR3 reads CASRSWPGRLGEQFF. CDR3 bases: TGTGCCAGCCGGAGTTGGCCAGGGAGGCTAGGTGAGCAGTTCTTC.

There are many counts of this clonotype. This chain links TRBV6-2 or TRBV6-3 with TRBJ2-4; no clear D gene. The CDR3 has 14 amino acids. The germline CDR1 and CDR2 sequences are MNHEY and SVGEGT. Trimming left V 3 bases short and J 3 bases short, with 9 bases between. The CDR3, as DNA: TGTGCCAGCAGTTATGAAAGCCTCAAAAACATTCAGTACTTC. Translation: CASSYESLKNIQYF.

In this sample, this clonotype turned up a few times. CDR3 in DNA: TGTGCCAGCACCCTGGGCACCTACGAGCAGTACTTC. It is translated as CASTLGTYEQYF. The rearrangement links TRBV28 to TRBJ2-7; no definite D call. This CDR3 region has 12 residues. Germline assignment: CDR1 MDHEN and CDR2 SYDVKM. V was clipped by 7 bases and J by 2 bases, with 9 bases between them.

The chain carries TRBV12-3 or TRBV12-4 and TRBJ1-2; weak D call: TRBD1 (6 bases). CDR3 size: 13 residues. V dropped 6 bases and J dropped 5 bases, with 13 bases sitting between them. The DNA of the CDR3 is TGTGCCAGCAGGGACAGCGAAGCTTATGGCTACACCTTC. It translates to CASRDSEAYGYTF.

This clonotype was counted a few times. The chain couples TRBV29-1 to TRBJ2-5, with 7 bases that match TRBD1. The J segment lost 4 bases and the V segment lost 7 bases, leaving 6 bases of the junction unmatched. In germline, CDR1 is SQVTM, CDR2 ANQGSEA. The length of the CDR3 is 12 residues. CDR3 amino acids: CSETRDRETQYF. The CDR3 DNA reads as TGCAGCGAGACCCGGGACAGAGAGACCCAGTACTTC.

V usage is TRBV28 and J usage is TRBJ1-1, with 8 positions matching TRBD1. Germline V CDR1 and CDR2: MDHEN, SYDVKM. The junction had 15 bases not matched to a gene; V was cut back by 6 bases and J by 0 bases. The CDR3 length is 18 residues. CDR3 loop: CASSKTDRGRGMNTEAFF. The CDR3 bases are TGTGCCAGCAGCAAAACTGACAGGGGTAGGGGCATGAACACTGAAGCTTTCTTT.

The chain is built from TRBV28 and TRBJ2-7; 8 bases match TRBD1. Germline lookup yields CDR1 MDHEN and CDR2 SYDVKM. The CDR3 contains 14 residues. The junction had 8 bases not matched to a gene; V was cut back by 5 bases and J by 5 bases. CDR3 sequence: CASSPQGVRDEQYF. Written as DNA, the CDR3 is TGTGCCAGCAGTCCACAGGGGGTCCGGGACGAGCAGTACTTC.

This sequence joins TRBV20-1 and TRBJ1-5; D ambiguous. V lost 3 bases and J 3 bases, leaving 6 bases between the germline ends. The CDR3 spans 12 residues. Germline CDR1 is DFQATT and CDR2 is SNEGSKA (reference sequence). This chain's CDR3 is CSASPTNQPQHF. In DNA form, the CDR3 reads TGCAGTGCTAGCCCTACCAATCAGCCCCAGCATTTT.

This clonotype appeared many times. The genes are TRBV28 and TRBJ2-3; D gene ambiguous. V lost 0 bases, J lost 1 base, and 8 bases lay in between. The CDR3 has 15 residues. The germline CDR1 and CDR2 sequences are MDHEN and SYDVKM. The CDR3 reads CASSLWGSRTDTQYF. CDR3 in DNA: TGTGCCAGCAGTTTATGGGGGTCACGCACAGATACGCAGTATTTT.

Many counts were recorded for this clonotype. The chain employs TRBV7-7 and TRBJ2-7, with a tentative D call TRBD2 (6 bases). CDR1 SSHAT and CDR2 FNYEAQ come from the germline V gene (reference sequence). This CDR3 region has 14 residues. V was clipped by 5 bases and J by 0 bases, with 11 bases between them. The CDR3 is CASSAGTGSYEQYF. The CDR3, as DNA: TGTGCCAGCAGCGCCGGGACTGGCTCCTACGAGCAGTACTTC. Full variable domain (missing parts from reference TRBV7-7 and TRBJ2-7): GAGVSQSPRYKVTKRGQDVTLRCDPISSHATLYWYQQALGQGPEFLTYFNYEAQPDKSGLPSDRFSAERPEGSISTLTIQRTEQRDSAMYRCASSAGTGSYEQYFGPGTRLTVT.

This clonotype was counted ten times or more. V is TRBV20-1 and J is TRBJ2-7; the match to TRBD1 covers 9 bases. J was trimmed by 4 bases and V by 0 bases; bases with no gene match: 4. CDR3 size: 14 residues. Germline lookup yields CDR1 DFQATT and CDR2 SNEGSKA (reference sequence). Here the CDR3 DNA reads TGCAGTGCTAGAGAGGGACAGGGCGGTTACGAGCAGTACTTC. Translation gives CSAREGQGGYEQYF.

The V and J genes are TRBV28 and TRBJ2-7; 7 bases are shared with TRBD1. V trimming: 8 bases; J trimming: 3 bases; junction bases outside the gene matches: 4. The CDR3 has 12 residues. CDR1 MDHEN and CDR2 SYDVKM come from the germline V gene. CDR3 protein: CASRDRDYEQYF. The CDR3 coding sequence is TGTGCCAGCCGGGACAGAGACTACGAGCAGTACTTC.